The next 32 T cell receptor beta chains were all read from a single sample in a study of regulatory T cells in long-lasting Graves disease. Assembly of TCR beta libraries relied on iRepertoire HTBI primers together with Arm-PCR of CDR3 regions. TCRdb redid the calling of the multiplex PCR reads with MiXCR, one entry per CDR3 protein. This table has about 530,000 distinct CDR3 sequences, 15% to 20% appearing once. Regarding time point: newly diagnosed GD, antithyroid drugs for less than 3 months. RNA extracted from PBMCs served as the sequencing template. These sequences were also reported in another study, on T cells in Graves' hyperthyroidism and ophthalmopathy.

The sample here was peripheral blood mononuclear cells (PBMCs), taken at new diagnosis, from a patient treated with antithyroid drugs. The receptors were sampled from a woman aged 40-65 years with Graves disease.

The chain is built from TRBV24-1 and TRBJ2-1, with D unclear. Germline V gene data show CDR1 as KGHDR and CDR2 as SFDVKD. Trimming left V 6 bases short and J 6 bases short, with 11 bases between. The CDR3 covers 13 residues. The CDR3 here is CATSLGPGNEQFF. Here the CDR3 DNA reads TGTGCCACCAGTTTGGGCCCGGGCAATGAGCAGTTCTTC.

This rearrangement joins TRBV3-1 to TRBJ1-6, with 7 bases identical to TRBD1. Germline V gene data show CDR1 as LGHDT and CDR2 as YNNKEL (reference sequence). The J segment lost 9 bases and the V segment lost 0 bases, leaving 11 bases of the junction unmatched. The CDR3 runs to 17 residues. The CDR3, as DNA: TGTGCCAGCAGCCAAGAAGACTCCGGGACAGTTGCTTCACCCCTCCACTTT. This sequence encodes CASSQEDSGTVASPLHF. The variable domain in full, with the rest retrieved from reference TRBV3-1 and TRBJ1-6, is DTAVSQTPKYLVTQMGNDKSIKCEQNLGHDTMYWYKQDSKKFLKIMFSYNNKELIINETVPNRFSPKSPDKAHLNLHINSLELGDSAVYFCASSQEDSGTVASPLHFGNGTRLTVT.

This clonotype has more than one count but fewer than ten. The chain carries TRBV12-3 or TRBV12-4 and TRBJ1-3, with D maybe TRBD1 (5 bases). This CDR3 spans 14 amino acids. V dropped 6 bases and J dropped 2 bases, with 11 bases sitting between them. CDR3 in amino acids: CASRWGSTGNTIYF. The CDR3 coding sequence is TGTGCCAGCAGGTGGGGCAGCACTGGAAACACCATATATTTT.

This clonotype has only one observation. V is TRBV4-1 and J is TRBJ2-7; maybe TRBD1 (6 bases). The germline V gene has CDR1 MGHRA and CDR2 YSYEKL. V was trimmed by 5 bases and J by 3 bases, leaving 14 bases between them. The CDR3 contains 14 residues. CDR3 in amino acids: CASSGRDNIYEQYF. CDR3 coding DNA: TGCGCCAGCAGCGGCCGGGACAACATCTACGAGCAGTACTTC.

The V and J genes are TRBV20-1 and TRBJ2-5, with TRBD2 matching 15 bases. After removal of 6 bases from V and 5 bases from J, the junction contained 10 bases not matched to a gene. Germline CDR1 and CDR2: DFQATT and SNEGSKA (reference sequence). The CDR3 consists of 16 residues. Written as DNA, the CDR3 is TGCAGTGCCCAGTCCGGACTAGCGGGGGGGCCTGAGACCCAGTACTTC. Its translation is CSAQSGLAGGPETQYF.

This clonotype has a handful of counts. The chain employs TRBV6-5 and TRBJ2-1; D is undetermined. The CDR3 has 13 amino acids. Germline loops: CDR1 MNHEY, CDR2 SVGAGI. V was clipped by 2 bases and J by 10 bases, with 12 bases between them. The CDR3 DNA reads as TGTGCCAGCAGTTACAAGTGGCCGAGAGAGCAGTTCTTC. Amino acid sequence: CASSYKWPREQFF.

This clonotype was seen at least ten times. The junction does not match germline at one end; this may be a read error. This chain connects TRBV5-1 to TRBJ2-1; unclear D gene. Germline V gene sequence: CDR1 SGHRS, CDR2 YFSETQ. The CDR3 is made up of 16 amino acids. Here the CDR3 DNA reads TGTGCCAGCAGCCCCCTAGGACCAAGCTCCTACAATGAGCAGTTCTTC. Translation: CASSPLGPSSYNEQFF.

This clonotype was detected many times. The gene calls are TRBV7-9 and TRBJ2-7; D unresolved. The CDR3 contains 15 residues. V shed 4 bases and J shed 6 bases, with 19 bases lying between them. Looked up from germline, CDR1 is SEHNR and CDR2 is FQNEAQ (reference sequence). CDR3 amino acids: CASSYLHTQPGEQYF. Here the CDR3 DNA reads TGTGCCAGCAGCTACCTTCACACACAACCCGGCGAGCAGTACTTC. Complete variable domain (other parts from reference TRBV7-9 and TRBJ2-7): DTGVSQNPRHKITKRGQNVTFRCDPISEHNRLYWYRQTLGQGPEFLTYFQNEAQLEKSRLLSDRFSAERPKGSFSTLEIQRTEQGDSAMYLCASSYLHTQPGEQYFGPGTRLTVT.

The gene calls are TRBV20-1 and TRBJ1-2; D unclear. Trimming cost V 8 bases and J 1 base, with 17 bases left between them. This CDR3 has 14 residues. Germline CDR1 DFQATT, CDR2 SNEGSKA (reference sequence). In nucleotides, the CDR3 is TGCAGTATCCTCAGCCACCCCCATAACTATGGCTACACCTTC. The encoded protein is CSILSHPHNYGYTF.

The V gene is TRBV28, the J gene TRBJ1-2; tentatively, D is TRBD1 (5 bases). The V and J ends lost 3 bases and 2 bases respectively, with 10 bases between them. Germline CDR1 MDHEN, CDR2 SYDVKM. The CDR3 covers 14 residues. Here the CDR3 reads CASSFSGENYGYTF. In DNA form, the CDR3 reads TGTGCCAGCAGTTTCTCGGGGGAAAACTATGGCTACACCTTC.

V and J are TRBV6-1 and TRBJ1-5; possible D gene TRBD1, 6 bases. The V gene lost 5 bases and the J gene lost 9 bases, with 17 bases spanning the gap. In germline, CDR1 is MNHNS, CDR2 SASEGT. The CDR3 runs to 14 residues. The chain's CDR3 is CASSPQGGIGPQHF. The CDR3 DNA reads as TGTGCCAGCAGTCCACAGGGTGGCATAGGGCCCCAGCATTTT.

The V call is TRBV27, the J call TRBJ2-5; the D is unclear. Trimming left V 4 bases short and J 2 bases short, with 17 bases between. The germline V gene has CDR1 MNHEY and CDR2 SMNVEV (reference sequence). The CDR3 extends over 16 amino acids. The CDR3 spells CASSSLRPDGQETQYF. The CDR3 DNA reads TGTGCCAGCAGTTCACTCCGGCCCGATGGGCAAGAGACCCAGTACTTC.

This clonotype came up a few times. This chain uses TRBV7-2 with TRBJ1-1, with no clear D. The length of the CDR3 is 18 residues. V lost 4 bases and J 0 bases, leaving 21 bases between the germline ends. CDR1 is SGHTA and CDR2 is FQGNSA in the germline V gene. CDR3: CASSSKKAAASMNTEAFF. The CDR3 DNA reads TGTGCCAGCAGCTCCAAGAAGGCGGCAGCGTCAATGAACACTGAAGCTTTCTTT.

This clonotype has just a few counts. The V call is TRBV4-1, the J call TRBJ2-7, with 8 nucleotides matching TRBD1. The CDR3 sequence is 18 residues long. The trim removed 1 base at V and 5 bases at J, leaving 16 bases unmatched. Germline-derived CDR1 and CDR2 are MGHRA and YSYEKL. The CDR3 reads CASSQVNFIGQGGNEQYF. The CDR3 DNA follows: TGCGCCAGCAGCCAAGTTAATTTCATCGGACAGGGAGGTAACGAGCAGTACTTC.

This clonotype was counted ten times or more. V gene TRBV24-1 combines with J gene TRBJ1-5; D unclear. The length of the CDR3 is 12 residues. Per germline, CDR1 KGHDR and CDR2 SFDVKD. V lost 3 bases and J 4 bases, leaving 3 bases between the germline ends. For the CDR3, the DNA is TGTGCCACCAGTGATCGTAATCAGCCCCAGCATTTT. Its translation is CATSDRNQPQHF.

At least ten counts were recorded for this clonotype. The chain combines TRBV7-3 with TRBJ2-5, with D possibly TRBD1 on 6 matching bases. The V gene's germline CDR1 is SGHTA and CDR2 FQGTGA. V was trimmed by 8 bases and J by 11 bases, leaving 21 bases between them. CDR3 length: 13 amino acids. For the CDR3, the DNA is TGTGCCAGCGCCCTACAGGGCCACAGTTTTCAGTACTTC. It codes for CASALQGHSFQYF.

This clonotype was picked up many times. V is TRBV12-3 or TRBV12-4 and J is TRBJ1-2, with D tentatively TRBD1 (5 bases). The CDR3 contains 14 residues. The ends were cut back, 1 base at V and 5 bases at J, with 11 bases in the middle. CDR3 protein: CASSLGQNPYGYTF. The CDR3 DNA reads TGTGCCAGCAGTTTAGGACAGAATCCTTATGGCTACACCTTC.

The genes are TRBV7-9 and TRBJ2-2, with 7 bases that match TRBD2. The CDR3 covers 16 residues. V was pared by 7 bases and J by 2 bases, with 10 bases of the junction left unmatched. Germline V gene data show CDR1 as SEHNR and CDR2 as FQNEAQ (reference sequence). The CDR3 DNA is TGTGCCAGCATCTTTCCCGGGACTACCAACACCGGGGAGCTGTTTTTT. Translation: CASIFPGTTNTGELFF.

In this sample, this clonotype turned up a few times. The V and J genes are TRBV3-1 and TRBJ2-7, with 7 positions matching TRBD2. Per germline, CDR1 LGHDT and CDR2 YNNKEL (reference sequence). Losses at the gene ends were 7 bases for V and 2 bases for J; bases not matched to a gene: 5. The CDR3 consists of 13 residues. This CDR3 is CASTSGGTYEQYF. As DNA, the CDR3 is TGTGCCAGCACTTCGGGGGGAACCTACGAGCAGTACTTC.

In this sample, this clonotype turned up many times. V usage is TRBV4-1 and J usage is TRBJ1-5, with 7 nucleotides matching TRBD1. Germline V gene sequence: CDR1 MGHRA, CDR2 YSYEKL. The CDR3 loop spans 14 amino acids. J lost 4 bases, V lost 0 bases, and 0 bases had no gene match. The CDR3 bases are TGCGCCAGCAGCCAAGAGACAGGGAATCAGCCCCAGCATTTT. Protein: CASSQETGNQPQHF.

The rearrangement joins TRBV4-1 to TRBJ2-2, with no clear D. Trimming shortened V by 3 bases and J by 3 bases, and 11 bases separated the two germline ends. Germline V gives CDR1 MGHRA, CDR2 YSYEKL. The CDR3 covers 15 residues. This CDR3 reads CASSHAASYTGELFF. The CDR3 coding sequence is TGCGCCAGCAGCCATGCGGCCTCCTACACCGGGGAGCTGTTTTTT.

This clonotype has at least ten counts. V gene TRBV18 combines with J gene TRBJ2-5, with a weak D call TRBD1 (5 bases). Trimming removed 2 bases from V and 5 bases from J, with 9 bases in between. Germline values: CDR1 KGHSH, CDR2 LQKENI. CDR3 length: 13 amino acids. CDR3 loop: CASSPMGRETQYF. CDR3 nucleotides: TGTGCCAGCTCACCAATGGGGCGCGAGACCCAGTACTTC.

V usage is TRBV6-1 and J usage is TRBJ1-4; D is ambiguous. CDR1 and CDR2 from the germline V gene are MNHNS and SASEGT. The ends were cut back, 5 bases at V and 8 bases at J, with 21 bases in the middle. The CDR3 loop spans 16 amino acids. CDR3 DNA: TGTGCCAGCAGTAACGGACGGAGTCTGTTAGAGGAAAAACTGTTTTTT. Amino acid sequence: CASSNGRSLLEEKLFF.

The table lists this clonotype with many counts. The J gene is TRBJ2-4, the V gene TRBV2; the D gene is possibly TRBD1 (8 bases). The germline V gene encodes CDR1 SNHLY and CDR2 FYNNEI. V dropped 6 bases and J dropped 8 bases, with 14 bases sitting between them. This CDR3 has 13 amino acids. The CDR3 is CASSQQGGYIQYF. Written as DNA, the CDR3 is TGTGCCAGCAGCCAACAGGGGGGGTACATTCAGTACTTC.

A few counts support this clonotype. V usage is TRBV19 and J usage is TRBJ1-4; D is uncertain. CDR1 is LNHDA, CDR2 SQIVND, per germline (reference sequence). Between the trimmed V and J ends, which lost 11 bases and 2 bases, there was a span of 12 bases. The CDR3 spans 13 residues. The CDR3 loop reads CACQSRTNEKLFF. The CDR3 DNA reads as TGTGCCTGTCAGTCGAGGACTAATGAAAAACTGTTTTTT.

This clonotype was seen many times. The chain links TRBV6-1 to TRBJ2-7; D call uncertain. The ends were cut back, 5 bases at V and 6 bases at J, with 23 bases in the middle. This CDR3 has 16 amino acids. Per the germline V gene, CDR1 is MNHNS and CDR2 is SASEGT. Here the CDR3 DNA reads TGTGCCAGCAGTCCGACCGTTCCGACACCCCGGAGCGAGCAGTACTTC. Amino acid sequence: CASSPTVPTPRSEQYF.

The table lists this clonotype with many counts. The chain carries TRBV28 and TRBJ1-2, with D possibly being TRBD1 (5 bases). V gave up 5 bases and J gave up 3 bases, with 16 bases separating them. Germline V CDR1 and CDR2: MDHEN, SYDVKM. The CDR3 extends over 15 amino acids. CDR3 sequence reads: CASSPPGEFDYGYTF. In DNA form, the CDR3 reads TGTGCCAGCAGTCCCCCGGGGGAGTTTGACTATGGCTACACCTTC.

The DNA of the CDR3 is TGTGCCAGCGGGACCCGGGACGAATCCTACGAGCAGTACTTC. This translates into CASGTRDESYEQYF. The chain is built from TRBV27 and TRBJ2-7; D is perhaps TRBD1 or TRBD2 (5 bases each). This CDR3 has 14 residues. V shed 8 bases and J shed 1 base, with 15 bases lying between them. Germline V gene sequence: CDR1 MNHEY, CDR2 SMNVEV (reference sequence).

This clonotype was counted a few times. The CDR3 coding sequence is TGCGCCAGCAGCTCCTTAGGACGGACTAATGAAAAACTGTTTTTT. Encoded protein: CASSSLGRTNEKLFF. V is TRBV5-1 and J is TRBJ1-4; D call uncertain. This CDR3 contains 15 residues. Deletions cut 3 bases from V and 2 bases from J, with 11 bases between. Germline V gene data show CDR1 as SGHRS and CDR2 as YFSETQ.

The chain couples TRBV11-2 to TRBJ1-1, with D maybe TRBD1 (6 bases). With 1 base removed from V and 4 bases from J, the gap between germline ends came to 13 bases. This CDR3 spans 15 amino acids. Germline V gives CDR1 SGHAT, CDR2 FQNNGV. The CDR3: CASSLVPGEATEAFF. In nucleotides, the CDR3 is TGTGCCAGCAGCTTAGTTCCAGGGGAGGCCACTGAAGCTTTCTTT.

This clonotype was detected many times. CDR3 DNA sequence: TGTGCCAGCAGCGTAGAGGACATTGCCAACTATGGCTACACCTTC. As protein: CASSVEDIANYGYTF. V is TRBV9 and J is TRBJ1-2; tentative D call: TRBD1 (5 bases). The CDR3 is 15 amino acids. V shed 0 bases and J shed 2 bases, with 11 bases lying between them. Germline CDR1 SGDLS, CDR2 YYNGEE.

This clonotype was recorded a few times. The CDR3 is CASSQEGFSGANVLTF. Written as DNA, the CDR3 is TGTGCCAGCAGCCAAGAGGGGTTCTCTGGGGCCAACGTCCTGACTTTC. V usage is TRBV3-1 and J usage is TRBJ2-6; no reliable D call. The V end was cut by 0 bases, the J end by 0 bases, with 6 bases between. The CDR3 runs to 16 residues. CDR1 and CDR2 from the germline V gene are LGHDT and YNNKEL (reference sequence). Full variable domain (outside the CDR3, taken from reference TRBV3-1 and TRBJ2-6): DTAVSQTPKYLVTQMGNDKSIKCEQNLGHDTMYWYKQDSKKFLKIMFSYNNKELIINETVPNRFSPKSPDKAHLNLHINSLELGDSAVYFCASSQEGFSGANVLTFGAGSRLTVL.